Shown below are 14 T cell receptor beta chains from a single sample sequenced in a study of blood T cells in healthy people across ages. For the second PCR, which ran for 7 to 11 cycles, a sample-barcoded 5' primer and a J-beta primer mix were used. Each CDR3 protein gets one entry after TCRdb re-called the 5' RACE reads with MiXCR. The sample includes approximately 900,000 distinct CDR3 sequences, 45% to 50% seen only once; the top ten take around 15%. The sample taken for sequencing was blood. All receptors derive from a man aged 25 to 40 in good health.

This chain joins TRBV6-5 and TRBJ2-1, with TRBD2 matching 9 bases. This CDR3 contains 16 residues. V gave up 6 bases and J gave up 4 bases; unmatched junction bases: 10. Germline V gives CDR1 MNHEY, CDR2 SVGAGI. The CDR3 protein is CASSPRLAGFYNEQFF. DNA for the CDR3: TGTGCCAGCAGCCCGCGGCTAGCGGGGTTTTACAATGAGCAGTTCTTC.

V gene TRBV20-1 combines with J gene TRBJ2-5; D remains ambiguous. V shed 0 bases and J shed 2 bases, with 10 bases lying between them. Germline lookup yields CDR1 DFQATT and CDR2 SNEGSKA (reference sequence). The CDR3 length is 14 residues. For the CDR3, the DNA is TGCAGTGCTAGAGATGGCACGGCACAAGAGACCCAGTACTTC. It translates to CSARDGTAQETQYF.

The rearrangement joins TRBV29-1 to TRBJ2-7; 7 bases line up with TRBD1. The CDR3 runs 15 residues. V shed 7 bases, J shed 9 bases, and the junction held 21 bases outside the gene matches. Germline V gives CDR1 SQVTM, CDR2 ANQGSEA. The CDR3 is CSALMDRILPGGQYF. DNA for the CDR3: TGCAGCGCCCTGATGGACAGGATCCTCCCCGGAGGGCAGTACTTC.

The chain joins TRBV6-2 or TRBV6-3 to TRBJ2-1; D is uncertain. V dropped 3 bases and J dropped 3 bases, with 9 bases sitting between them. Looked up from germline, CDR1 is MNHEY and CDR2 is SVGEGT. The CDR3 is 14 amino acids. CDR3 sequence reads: CASSYQDGYNEQFF. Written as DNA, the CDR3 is TGTGCCAGCAGTTATCAGGACGGCTACAATGAGCAGTTCTTC.

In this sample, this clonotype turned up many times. In DNA form, the CDR3 reads TGTGCCAGCAGCCGATCCGACTTCGGCTCCTACGAGCAGTACTTC. Protein product: CASSRSDFGSYEQYF. V usage is TRBV5-5 and J usage is TRBJ2-7; D not resolved. Per the germline V gene, CDR1 is SGHKS and CDR2 is YYEKEE (reference sequence). The V gene lost 4 bases and the J gene lost 0 bases, with 14 bases spanning the gap. The CDR3 sequence is 15 residues long.

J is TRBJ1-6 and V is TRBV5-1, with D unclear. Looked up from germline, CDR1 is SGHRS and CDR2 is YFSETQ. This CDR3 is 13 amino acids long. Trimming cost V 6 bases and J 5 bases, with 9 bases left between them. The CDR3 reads CASTERDNSPLHF. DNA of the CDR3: TGCGCCAGCACGGAAAGGGATAATTCACCCCTCCACTTT. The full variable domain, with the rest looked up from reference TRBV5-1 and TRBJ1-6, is KAGVTQTPRYLIKTRGQQVTLSCSPISGHRSVSWYQQTPGQGLQFLFEYFSETQRNKGNFPGRFSGRQFSNSRSEMNVSTLELGDSALYLCASTERDNSPLHFGNGTRLTVT.

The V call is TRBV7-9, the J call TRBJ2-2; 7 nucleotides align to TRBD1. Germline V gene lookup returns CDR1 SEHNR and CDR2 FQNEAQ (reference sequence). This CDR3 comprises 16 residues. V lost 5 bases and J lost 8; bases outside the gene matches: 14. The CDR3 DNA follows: TGTGCCAGCAGCCATAGGACAGGACCATTGAGGGGGGAGCTGTTTTTT. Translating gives CASSHRTGPLRGELFF.

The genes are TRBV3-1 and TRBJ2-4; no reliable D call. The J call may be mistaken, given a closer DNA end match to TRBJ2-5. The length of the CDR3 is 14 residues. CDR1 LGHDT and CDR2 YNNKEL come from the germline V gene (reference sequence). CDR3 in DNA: TGTGCCAGCAGCCAAGGTGATGGATTCAAGACCCAGTACTTC. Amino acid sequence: CASSQGDGFKTQYF.

In nucleotides, the CDR3 is TGTGCCAGCAGCCAAGATTGGCAAAACAATCAGCCCCAGCATTTT. Amino acids: CASSQDWQNNQPQHF. The V gene is TRBV4-2, the J gene TRBJ1-5; D not resolved. Germline CDR1 reads LGHNA; CDR2 reads YNFKEQ. This CDR3 contains 15 residues. Trimming left V 0 bases short and J 3 bases short, with 9 bases between.

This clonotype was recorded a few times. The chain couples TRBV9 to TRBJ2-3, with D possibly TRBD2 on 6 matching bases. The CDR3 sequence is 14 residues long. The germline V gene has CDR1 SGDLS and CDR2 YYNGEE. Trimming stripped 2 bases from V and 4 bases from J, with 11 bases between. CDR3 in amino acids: CASSVRDFSDTQYF. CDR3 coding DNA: TGTGCCAGCAGCGTCCGGGACTTTTCAGATACGCAGTATTTT.

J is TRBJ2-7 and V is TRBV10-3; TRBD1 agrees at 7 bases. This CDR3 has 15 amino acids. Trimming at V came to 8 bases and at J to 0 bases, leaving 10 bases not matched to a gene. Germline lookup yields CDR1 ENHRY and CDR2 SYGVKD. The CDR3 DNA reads TGTGCCATCGGAACCTTAGGGACAGACTCCTACGAGCAGTACTTC. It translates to CAIGTLGTDSYEQYF.

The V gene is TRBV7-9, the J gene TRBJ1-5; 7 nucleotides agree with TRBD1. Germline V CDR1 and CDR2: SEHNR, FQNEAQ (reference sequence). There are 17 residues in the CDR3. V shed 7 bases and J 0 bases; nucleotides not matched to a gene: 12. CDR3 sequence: CASTAGQGEISNQPQHF. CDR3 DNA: TGTGCCAGCACCGCAGGCCAGGGGGAAATTAGCAATCAGCCCCAGCATTTT.

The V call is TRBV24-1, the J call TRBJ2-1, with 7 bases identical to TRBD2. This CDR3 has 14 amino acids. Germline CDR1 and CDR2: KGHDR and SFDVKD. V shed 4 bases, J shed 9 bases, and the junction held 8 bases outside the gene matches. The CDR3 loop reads CATSDQGLVGEQFF. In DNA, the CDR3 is TGTGCCACCAGTGACCAAGGACTAGTAGGTGAGCAGTTCTTC.

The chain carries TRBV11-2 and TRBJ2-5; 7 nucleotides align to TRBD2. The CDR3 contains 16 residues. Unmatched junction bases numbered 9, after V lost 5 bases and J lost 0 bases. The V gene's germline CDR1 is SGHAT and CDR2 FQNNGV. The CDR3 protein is CASSGFPAGNQETQYF. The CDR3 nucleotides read TGTGCCAGCAGCGGATTTCCAGCGGGGAACCAAGAGACCCAGTACTTC.